The clone carrying this TCR beta chain showed up many times. Its antigen remains unidentified. The CDR3 length is 16 residues. Germline values: CDR1 KGHSH, CDR2 LQKENI. V shed 5 bases and J 2 bases; nucleotides not matched to a gene: 10. The sample is drawn from a study of early T cells in non-severe SARS-CoV-2 infection. For the study at large: Chains were unpaired, as sequencing was done on bulk RNA from unsorted whole blood. Study-wide findings and caveats: Matches to VDJdb favored anti-spike CD8 responses and missed private and CD4 specificities.

Separate cDNA molecules each had unique molecular identifiers attached to them. TCRdb recomputed calls from the 5' RACE reads with MiXCR, one row per CDR3 protein. The sample includes 65,000 to 75,000 distinct CDR3 sequences, 9.5% to 13% of them seen just once. V gene TRBV18 combines with J gene TRBJ2-3; 7 bases map to TRBD2. This clonotype originated in an adult who was a healthcare worker with PCR-confirmed SARS-CoV-2 infection or an uninfected control (not recorded which). Sequencing was carried out using whole blood. Here the CDR3 reads CASSSNSAGTTDTQYF. Here the CDR3 DNA reads TGTGCCAGCTCATCCAACTCAGCGGGGACCACAGATACGCAGTATTTT.